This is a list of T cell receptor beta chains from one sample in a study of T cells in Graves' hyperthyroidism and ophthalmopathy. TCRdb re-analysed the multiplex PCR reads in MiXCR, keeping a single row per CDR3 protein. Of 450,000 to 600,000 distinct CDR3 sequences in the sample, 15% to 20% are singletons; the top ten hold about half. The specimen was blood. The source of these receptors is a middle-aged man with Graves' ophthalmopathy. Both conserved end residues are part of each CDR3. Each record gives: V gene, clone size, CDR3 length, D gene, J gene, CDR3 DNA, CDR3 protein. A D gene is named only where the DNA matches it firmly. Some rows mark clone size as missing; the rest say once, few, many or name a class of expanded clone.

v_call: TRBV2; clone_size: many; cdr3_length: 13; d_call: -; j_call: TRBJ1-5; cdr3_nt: TGTGCCAGCAGCTCAGTTAGCAATCAGCCCCAGCATTTT; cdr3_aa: CASSSVSNQPQHF
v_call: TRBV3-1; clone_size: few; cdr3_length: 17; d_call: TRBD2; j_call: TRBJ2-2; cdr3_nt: TGTGCCAGCAGCCATTATTCTAGCGGGGGGAACACCGGGGAGCTGTTTTTT; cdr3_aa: CASSHYSSGGNTGELFF
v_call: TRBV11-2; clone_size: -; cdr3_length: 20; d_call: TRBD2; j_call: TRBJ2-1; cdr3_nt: TGTGCCAGCGGATACCCCCCTACCGGGACTAGCGGGAGCCCCCACAATGAGCAGTTCTTC; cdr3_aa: CASGYPPTGTSGSPHNEQFF
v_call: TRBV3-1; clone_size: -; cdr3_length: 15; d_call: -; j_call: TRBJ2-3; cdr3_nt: TGTGCCAGCAGCCGAGTCGTGTCCTCGGCAGGTACGCAGTATTTT; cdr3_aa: CASSRVVSSAGTQYF
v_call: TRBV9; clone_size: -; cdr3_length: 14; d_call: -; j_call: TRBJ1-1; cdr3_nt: TGTGCCAGCAGCGTAGTGGGGACCCACACTGAAGCTTTCTTT; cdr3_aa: CASSVVGTHTEAFF
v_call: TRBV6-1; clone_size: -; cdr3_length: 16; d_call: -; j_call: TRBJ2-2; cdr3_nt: TGTGCCAGCAGGCGACCCCCGCCAAGGGGCACCGGGGAGCTGTTTTTT; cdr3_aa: CASRRPPPRGTGELFF
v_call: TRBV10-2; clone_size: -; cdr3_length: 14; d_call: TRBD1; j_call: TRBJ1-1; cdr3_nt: TGCGCCAACAGTGAGGGGACAGGGAACACTGAAGCTTTCTTT; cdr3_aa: CANSEGTGNTEAFF
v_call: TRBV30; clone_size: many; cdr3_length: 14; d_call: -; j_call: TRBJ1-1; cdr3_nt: TGTGCCTTGATTGACAGGTTCCTGAACACTGAAGCTTTCTTT; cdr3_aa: CALIDRFLNTEAFF
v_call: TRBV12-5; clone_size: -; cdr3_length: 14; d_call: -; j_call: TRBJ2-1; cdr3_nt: TGTGCTAGTCCTGGGGGGCGGAGAGGGGATGAGCAGTTCTTC; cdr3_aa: CASPGGRRGDEQFF
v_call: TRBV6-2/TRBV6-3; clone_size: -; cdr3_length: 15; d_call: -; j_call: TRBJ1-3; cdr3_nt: TGTGCCAGCAGGAAGAGCGGTTCTCCTGGAAACACCATATATTTT; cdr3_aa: CASRKSGSPGNTIYF
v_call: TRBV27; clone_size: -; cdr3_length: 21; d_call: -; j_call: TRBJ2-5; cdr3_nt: TGTGCCAGCAGTTTAGTTGGGGCGGGATCCTCCGGCCTGGCGAATCGGCGGACCCAGTACTTC; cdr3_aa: CASSLVGAGSSGLANRRTQYF
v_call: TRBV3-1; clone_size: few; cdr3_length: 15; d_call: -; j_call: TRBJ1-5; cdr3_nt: TGTGCCAGCAGCCAAGGCGGCCAGGGGAATCAGCCCCAGCATTTT; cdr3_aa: CASSQGGQGNQPQHF
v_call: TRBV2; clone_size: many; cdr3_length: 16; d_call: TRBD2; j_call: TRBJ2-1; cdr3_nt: TGTGCCAGCAGCCGCGGGGGGCTTCCCCCCTACAATGAGCAGTTCTTC; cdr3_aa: CASSRGGLPPYNEQFF
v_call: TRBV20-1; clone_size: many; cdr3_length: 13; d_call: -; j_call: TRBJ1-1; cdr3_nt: TGCAGTGCTAGATGGAGGGGGGACACTGAAGCTTTCTTT; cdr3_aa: CSARWRGDTEAFF
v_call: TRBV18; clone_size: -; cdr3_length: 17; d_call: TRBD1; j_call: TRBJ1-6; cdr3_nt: TGTGCCAGCTCAACCCAGGGGGCATACTCCTATAATTCACCCCTCCACTTT; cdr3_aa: CASSTQGAYSYNSPLHF
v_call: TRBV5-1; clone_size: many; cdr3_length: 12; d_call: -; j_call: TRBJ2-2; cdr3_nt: TGCGCCAGCAGCTTGGTGGGCGGGGAGCTGTTTTTT; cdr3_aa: CASSLVGGELFF
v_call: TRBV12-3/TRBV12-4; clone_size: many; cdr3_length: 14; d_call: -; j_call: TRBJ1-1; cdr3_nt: TGTGCCAGCAGTTTAGGGGGACTGAACACTGAAGCTTTCTTT; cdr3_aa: CASSLGGLNTEAFF
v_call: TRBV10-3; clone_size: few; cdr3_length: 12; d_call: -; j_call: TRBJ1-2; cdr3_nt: TGTGCCATCAACGAAGCTAACTATGGCTACACCTTC; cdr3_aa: CAINEANYGYTF
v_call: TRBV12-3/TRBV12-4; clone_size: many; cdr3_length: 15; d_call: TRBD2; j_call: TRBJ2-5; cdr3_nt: TGTGCCAGCAGCCCTAGCGGGAGGGGGCGGGAGACCCAGTACTTC; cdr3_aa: CASSPSGRGRETQYF
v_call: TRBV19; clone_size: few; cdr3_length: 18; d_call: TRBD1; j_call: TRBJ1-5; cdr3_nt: TGTGCCAGTAGGGGAGACAGGGTGGTTCCTTATAGCAATCAGCCCCAGCATTTT; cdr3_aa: CASRGDRVVPYSNQPQHF
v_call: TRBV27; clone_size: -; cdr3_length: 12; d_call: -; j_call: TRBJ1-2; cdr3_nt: TGTGCCAGCCGAGGAGGTTCCTATGGCTACACCTTC; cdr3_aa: CASRGGSYGYTF
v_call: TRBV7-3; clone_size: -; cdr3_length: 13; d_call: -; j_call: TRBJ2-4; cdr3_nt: TGTGCCAGCAGCCCCCGTTGGGGCGACATTCAGTACTTC; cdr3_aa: CASSPRWGDIQYF
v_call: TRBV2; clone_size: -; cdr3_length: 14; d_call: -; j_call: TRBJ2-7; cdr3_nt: TGTGCCAGCAGTGATTCGGGATACTACTGGGAGCAGTACTTC; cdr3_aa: CASSDSGYYWEQYF
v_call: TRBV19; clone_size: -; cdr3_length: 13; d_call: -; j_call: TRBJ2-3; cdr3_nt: TGTGCCAGTAGTATACCGGGCACAGATACGCAGTATTTT; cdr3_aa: CASSIPGTDTQYF
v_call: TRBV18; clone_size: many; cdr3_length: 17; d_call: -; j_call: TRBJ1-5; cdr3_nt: TGTGCCAGCTCACCACGAGGAGGGAAGGTGGGCAATCAGCCCCAGCATTTT; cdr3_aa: CASSPRGGKVGNQPQHF
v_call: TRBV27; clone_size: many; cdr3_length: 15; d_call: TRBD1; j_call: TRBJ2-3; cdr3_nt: TGTGCCAGCAGTTACGGGACAGGGTGGAGAGATACGCAGTATTTT; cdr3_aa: CASSYGTGWRDTQYF
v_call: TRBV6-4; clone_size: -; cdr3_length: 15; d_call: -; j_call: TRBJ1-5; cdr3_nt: TGTGCCAGCAGTGAATTATCTGGGCACAATCAGCCCCAGCATTTT; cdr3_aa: CASSELSGHNQPQHF
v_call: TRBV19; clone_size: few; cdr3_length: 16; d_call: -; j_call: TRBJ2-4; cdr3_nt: TGTGCCAGTAGTATGCTGGGGCCTTTGGCCAAAAACATTCAGTACTTC; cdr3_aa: CASSMLGPLAKNIQYF
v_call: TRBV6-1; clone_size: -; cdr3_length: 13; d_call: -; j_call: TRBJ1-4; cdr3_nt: TGTGCCAGCAGTTCTTCAAATGAGGAAAAACTGTTTTTT; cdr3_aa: CASSSSNEEKLFF
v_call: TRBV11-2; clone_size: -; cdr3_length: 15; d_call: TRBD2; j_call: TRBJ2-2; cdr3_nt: TGTGCCAGCACCCTGTTGGCGGGGGGCACCGGGGAGCTGTTTTTT; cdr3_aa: CASTLLAGGTGELFF
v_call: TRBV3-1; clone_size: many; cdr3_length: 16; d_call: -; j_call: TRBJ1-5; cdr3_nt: TGTGCCAGCAGCCAATCCCGGGACCCTTACAATCAGCCCCAGCATTTT; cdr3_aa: CASSQSRDPYNQPQHF
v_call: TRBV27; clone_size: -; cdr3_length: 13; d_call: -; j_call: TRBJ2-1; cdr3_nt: TGTGCCAGCTTCTCCCCTCTAGGGAGTGAGCAGTTCTTC; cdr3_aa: CASFSPLGSEQFF